Following are 4 T cell receptor beta chains from one sample sequenced in a study of beta chain features in type 1 diabetes. Since all of the isolated RNA was reverse transcribed, expressed TCRB transcripts were what got sequenced. Measured with immunoSEQ multiplex PCR; TCRdb has only the in-frame clones, and not every one. The repertoire includes 220,000 or so clones, over 65% of them detected once, and 0.053% sits in the top ten. Sequences were obtained from naive CD4+ T cells from blood. The receptors were sampled from a man aged 30-40 years in good health.

J is TRBJ2-3 and V is TRBV7-9, with a tentative D call TRBD1 (7 bases). V was pared by 5 bases and J by 5 bases, with 23 bases between. This CDR3 has 17 residues. From germline, CDR1 is SEHNR and CDR2 FQNEAQ (reference sequence). The CDR3 DNA reads as TGTGCCAGCAGCCCCCCCCTAGGACAGGACGGGGGAGATACGCAGTATTTT. It translates to CASSPPLGQDGGDTQYF.

This chain links TRBV30 with TRBJ2-1; tentatively, D is TRBD2 (5 bases). Germline V gene data show CDR1 as GTSNPN and CDR2 as SVGIG (reference sequence). This CDR3 has 14 amino acids. V was shortened by 3 bases and J by 4 bases, with 13 bases between the two germline ends. The CDR3 nucleotides read TGTGCCTGGAGCGGGATCCGCCCTTACAATGAGCAGTTCTTC. Residues: CAWSGIRPYNEQFF.

This chain links TRBV2 with TRBJ2-3; TRBD1 is a possible D gene (7 bases). The CDR3 loop spans 13 amino acids. CDR1 is SNHLY and CDR2 is FYNNEI in the germline V gene. V lost 10 bases to trimming and J lost 2 bases, with 13 bases between them. CDR3 DNA: TGTGCCACCACAGGGGAGGTCACAGATACGCAGTATTTT. This encodes CATTGEVTDTQYF.

The chain joins TRBV11-2 to TRBJ2-2; D is perhaps TRBD1 or TRBD2 (5 bases each). Germline values: CDR1 SGHAT, CDR2 FQNNGV. CDR3 length: 15 residues. With 5 bases removed from V and 2 bases from J, the gap between germline ends came to 12 bases. The CDR3 spells CASSPGTVNTGELFF. CDR3 nucleotides: TGTGCCAGCAGCCCCGGGACGGTTAACACCGGGGAGCTGTTTTTT. The full variable domain, completed using reference TRBV11-2 and TRBJ2-2, is EAGVAQSPRYKIIEKRQSVAFWCNPISGHATLYWYQQILGQGPKLLIQFQNNGVVDDSQLPKDRFSAERLKGVDSTLKIQPAKLEDSAVYLCASSPGTVNTGELFFGEGSRLTVL.